The rows below give T cell receptor beta chains drawn from one sample of a study of T cells in Graves' hyperthyroidism and ophthalmopathy. MiXCR, applied by TCRdb to the multiplex PCR reads, yields one record per CDR3 protein. The sample lists about 360,000 distinct CDR3 sequences, 13% occurring once. Sequencing was done on a sample of blood. The receptors here all came from a woman aged 18-35 years with Graves' hyperthyroidism. Both conserved end residues are part of each CDR3. The D gene is left open where the match is weak. Clone size appears in some rows only: once, few, many, or a class for an expanded clone.

TRBV6-1	TRBD2	few	TRBJ2-1	CASSPCGRYDEQFF	TGTGCCAGCAGCCCTTGCGGGAGGTACGATGAGCAGTTCTTC
TRBV19	TRBD1	-	TRBJ1-6	CASTLTGTESLHF	TGTGCCAGTACTTTGACAGGGACCGAGTCCCTCCACTTT
TRBV15	TRBD2	many	TRBJ2-7	CATSRGGESEQYF	TGTGCCACCAGCAGGGGAGGGGAAAGCGAGCAGTACTTC
TRBV5-1	-	once	TRBJ2-2	CASSIGNGAGLNTGELFF	TGCGCCAGCAGCATTGGCAACGGGGCGGGGCTAAACACCGGGGAGCTGTTTTTT
TRBV5-1	TRBD1	few	TRBJ2-3	CAGSLQGTDTQYF	TGCGCCGGCAGCTTACAGGGGACAGATACGCAGTATTTT
TRBV7-2	TRBD2	many	TRBJ2-3	CASSLGGSGNTDTQYF	TGTGCCAGCAGCTTGGGCGGTAGCGGGAACACAGATACGCAGTATTTT
TRBV24-1	-	-	TRBJ2-2	CATSDSSWDNTNTGELFF	TGTGCCACCAGTGATTCGTCATGGGACAACACGAACACCGGGGAGCTGTTTTTT
TRBV5-1	-	many	TRBJ1-1	CASSAAGAFTEAFF	TGCGCCAGCAGCGCGGCAGGGGCGTTCACTGAAGCTTTCTTT
TRBV10-2	TRBD2	many	TRBJ2-5	CASRVTSGGQETQYF	TGCGCCAGCAGAGTGACTAGCGGGGGCCAAGAGACCCAGTACTTC
TRBV5-6	-	-	TRBJ2-2	CASSLAARMAGELFF	TGTGCCAGCAGCTTGGCGGCAAGGATGGCCGGGGAGCTGTTTTTT
TRBV5-8	-	many	TRBJ1-1	CASSFPSGPLEAFF	TGTGCCAGCAGCTTTCCTTCGGGGCCCCTTGAAGCTTTCTTT
TRBV6-1	-	many	TRBJ2-5	CASSSWAAQETQYF	TGTGCCAGCAGTTCGTGGGCGGCCCAAGAGACCCAGTACTTC
TRBV28	-	many	TRBJ1-2	CASSFPGLGVGGYTF	TGTGCCAGCAGTTTCCCTGGCCTCGGGGTTGGGGGCTACACCTTC
TRBV9	-	few	TRBJ2-3	CASSVDVWRGTDTQYF	TGTGCCAGCAGCGTAGATGTGTGGCGGGGCACAGATACGCAGTATTTT